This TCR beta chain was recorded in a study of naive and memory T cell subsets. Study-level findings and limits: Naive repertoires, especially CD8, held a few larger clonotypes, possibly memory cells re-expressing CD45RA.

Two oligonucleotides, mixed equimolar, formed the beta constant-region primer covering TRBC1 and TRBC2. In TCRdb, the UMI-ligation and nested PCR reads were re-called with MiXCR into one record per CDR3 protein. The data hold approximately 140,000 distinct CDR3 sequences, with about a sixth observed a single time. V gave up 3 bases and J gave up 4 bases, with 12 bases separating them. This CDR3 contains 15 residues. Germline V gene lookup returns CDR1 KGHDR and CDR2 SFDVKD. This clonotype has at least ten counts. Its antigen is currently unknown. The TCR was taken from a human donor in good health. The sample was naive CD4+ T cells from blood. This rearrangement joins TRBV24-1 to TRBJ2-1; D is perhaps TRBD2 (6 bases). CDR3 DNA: TGTGCCACCAGTGATGGGAGACTAGATTACAATGAGCAGTTCTTC. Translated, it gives CATSDGRLDYNEQFF.